This T cell receptor (beta chain) was recorded in a study of blood T cells in healthy people across ages (dated by TCRdb to the mid-2010s). About the full investigation: In model experiments, template switching captured roughly one uniquely barcoded TCR beta cDNA molecule for every two T cells. Two additional independent replicas of 1 million unique cDNA reads from the same blood draw were analyzed for two donors (one aged 18 to 30 and one aged 80 or older). The donors were split into four age groups: young (average about 16 years), middle-aged (39), aged (approximately 60) and long-lived (roughly 80). To avoid experimental bias, donors of different ages were randomly spread across the sequencing lanes. To track age-related changes in TCR beta repertoire diversity, the study relied on deep sequencing normalized with unique cDNA molecular identifiers. On the study overall, not on this receptor specifically: The long-lived group showed more naive CD4+ T cells, fewer expanded clones and increased TCR diversity than the aged group, suggesting age selection. Because donor CMV infection status was unknown, age-related changes in expanded clonotypes were potentially confounded. Because profiling used bulk unsorted PBMCs, naive and antigen-experienced compartments could not be compared conclusively. The percentage of naive T cells measured by flow cytometry correlated strongly with observed TCR beta diversity. As age increased, observed TCR beta diversity per million T cells dropped in a roughly linear way, and a significant reduction was already evident by age approximately 40. Estimates of total diversity based on one million sequenced T cells were regarded as lower bounds and as underestimates.

Library preparation employed 5' RACE. A second PCR of 7 to 11 cycles was run with a J-beta primer mix and a sample-barcoded 5' primer. A unique molecular identifier was introduced onto each TCR beta cDNA molecule by a template-switch 5' adaptor carrying 12 random nucleotides. Each sample yielded at least 3 million CDR3-containing paired-end reads. First-strand cDNA was synthesized from all RNA with the Mint cDNA synthesis kit, primed by a TRBC-specific oligonucleotide. Following uracil-DNA glycosylase treatment, all cDNA underwent a first 18-cycle PCR with the universal primers M1SS and BC2_uni_R. As for the original processing: For normalization, 1 million high-quality reads, each with a distinct molecular identifier, were randomly selected from each sample. Instead of being binned into consensus sequences, reads with shared molecular identifiers were discarded. MiTCR, with a Q25 quality threshold and the strictest error-elimination algorithm, was used for CDR3 identification, clonotype clustering and error correction. Lower-bound total TCR beta diversity was estimated with a nonparametric unseen species model using Euler transformation. The public reads were quality trimmed at Q25 with fastp and then assembled into clones with MiXCR by TCRdb, keeping productive beta chains. Every CDR3 protein is listed once, alongside the most common genes and DNA of its rows. In this record, the V and J calls reflect TCRdb's handling and not the investigators' own analysis. Counted in this sample were some 1,800,000 distinct CDR3 sequences; around 42% of them appeared once. The ten largest clones take up roughly 24% of the sample.

The donors were 40 or so Caucasian individuals from Russia, aged roughly 6 to 90 years, who were systemically healthy. Each donor gave 8 to 10 milliliters of peripheral blood, drawn into EDTA-treated Vacutainer tubes. Ficoll-Paque density-gradient centrifugation was used to isolate PBMCs, with at least 6 million obtained per sample. Total RNA was extracted from PBMCs with Trizol reagent, with at least 6 micrograms obtained per sample. For every donor, flow cytometry on a PBMC aliquot measured the percentage of naive CD45RAhigh/CD27high T cells. This clonotype was recorded many times. This clone's antigen is unknown. No much larger clone exists at a distance of one base, and base qualities are not known. Trimming takes 6 bases off V and 2 bases off J; junction bases not matched to a gene: 15. The CDR3, cysteine through phenylalanine, is 17 amino acids long. Only CDR3 DNA is held: 51 bases, read in frame from base 1. CDR1 and CDR2, per the germline V gene (reference sequence), are SEHNR and FQNEAQ.

The sequence is built from TRBV7-9 and TRBJ1-2; 7 bases in the junction line up with TRBD1. The sequence was obtained from a human donor in good health. Source material: blood. The DNA reads as follows: TGTGCCAGCAGGGGGACAGCCAAAAAAATAGGGAACTATGGCTACACCTTC. It is translated as CASRGTAKKIGNYGYTF.